These 30 T cell receptor beta chains were sequenced from one sample in a study of post-analysis software for immune sequencing data. Libraries were made from TCR beta cDNA, and they carried unique molecular identifiers. Each CDR3 protein gets one entry after TCRdb re-called the PCR reads with MiXCR. The top ten clones hold about 10% of a sample with almost 700,000 distinct CDR3 sequences, about 60% of them seen once. These receptors have no known antigen. General study findings and limits: Included in a set of a handful of TRBV segments more frequent in patients than controls were TRBV5-6, TRBV5-1 and TRBV20-1.

Specimen: blood. All receptors derive from a girl aged 2-9 years with multiple sclerosis.

Comment on this clonotype: The final CDR3 position lacks the conserved phenylalanine or tryptophan, pointing to a likely read error. The genes are TRBV3-1 and TRBJ2-7; 7 positions agree with TRBD2. V trimming: 3 bases; J trimming: 2 bases; junction bases outside the gene matches: 10. The CDR3 contains 16 residues. Germline V gene lookup returns CDR1 LGHDT and CDR2 YNNKEL (reference sequence). The CDR3 is CASSQSLAEHTYEQYL. In DNA form, the CDR3 reads TGTGCCAGCAGCCAGTCGCTAGCGGAGCACACCTACGAGCAGTACTTA.

V gene TRBV6-6 combines with J gene TRBJ1-2; 10 bases agree with TRBD1. Per the germline V gene, CDR1 is MNHNY and CDR2 is SVGAGI (reference sequence). Losses at the gene ends were 9 bases for V and 4 bases for J; bases not matched to a gene: 5. This CDR3 is 13 amino acids long. The CDR3 sequence is CARTGQGFYGYTF. The CDR3 DNA follows: TGTGCCAGAACGGGACAGGGGTTCTATGGCTACACCTTC.

The gene calls are TRBV7-9 and TRBJ2-3; maybe TRBD1 (6 bases). The CDR3 extends over 15 amino acids. Trimming cost V 3 bases and J 0 bases, with 10 bases left between them. Germline values: CDR1 SEHNR, CDR2 FQNEAQ (reference sequence). The CDR3 DNA is TGTGCCAGCAGCTTGAACAGGGAGAGCACAGATACGCAGTATTTT. Encoded protein: CASSLNRESTDTQYF.

The CDR3 spells CASSLRPGTSGGAADTQYF. The CDR3 DNA reads as TGTGCCAGCAGCTTGAGACCCGGGACTAGCGGGGGGGCCGCAGATACGCAGTATTTT. The V gene is TRBV11-2, the J gene TRBJ2-3; 16 nucleotides align to TRBD2. The germline CDR1 and CDR2 sequences are SGHAT and FQNNGV. V shed 3 bases and J 4 bases; nucleotides not matched to a gene: 10. The CDR3 runs to 19 residues.

The V gene is TRBV5-1, the J gene TRBJ2-3; 11 bases map to TRBD2. Per germline, CDR1 SGHRS and CDR2 YFSETQ. Trimming at V came to 5 bases and at J to 8 bases, leaving 10 bases not matched to a gene. The CDR3 is 15 amino acids. This CDR3 reads CASRRTSGSSGTQYF. The CDR3 region has the DNA TGCGCCAGCAGGAGAACTAGCGGGAGTTCCGGTACGCAGTATTTT.

The genes are TRBV4-3 and TRBJ2-1; the match to TRBD2 covers 10 bases. V lost 3 bases, J lost 5 bases, and 7 bases stayed unmatched. CDR3 length equals 16 residues. Germline V lookup: CDR1 LGHNA, CDR2 YSLEER. The DNA of the CDR3 is TGCGCCAGCAGCCAGGCCCCCGGACTAGCGGACAATGAGCAGTTCTTC. Amino acids: CASSQAPGLADNEQFF.

V gene TRBV9 combines with J gene TRBJ2-7; 7 bases map to TRBD1. The J call may not be correct, given that the DNA end is closer to TRBJ2-5. Germline loops: CDR1 SGDLS, CDR2 YYNGEE. The CDR3 is 15 amino acids. As DNA, the CDR3 is TGTGCCAGCAGCGTAGGACAGGGAACTACAGAGACCCAGTACTTC. Translation: CASSVGQGTTETQYF.

The chain has TRBV11-3 and TRBJ2-4; the D gene is possibly TRBD2 (5 bases). This CDR3 comprises 15 residues. Trimming removed 5 bases from V and 4 bases from J, with 15 bases in between. Germline V gene sequence: CDR1 SGHNT, CDR2 YENEEA. The CDR3 sequence: CASSPYEGTKNIQYF. Here the CDR3 DNA reads TGTGCCAGCAGCCCCTACGAGGGCACAAAAAACATTCAGTACTTC.

This chain joins TRBV5-5 and TRBJ2-7; no definite D call. There are 13 residues in the CDR3. Germline V lookup: CDR1 SGHKS, CDR2 YYEKEE (reference sequence). V was pared by 4 bases and J by 3 bases, with 11 bases between. CDR3 bases: TGTGCCAGCAGCCGCGGACGGATCTACGAGCAGTACTTC. As protein: CASSRGRIYEQYF.

This clonotype was seen at least ten times. V usage is TRBV9 and J usage is TRBJ2-1; 8 bases align to TRBD2. Trimming cost V 0 bases and J 9 bases; bases outside gene matches: 5. CDR1 and CDR2 (germline): SGDLS, YYNGEE. There are 14 residues in the CDR3. The CDR3 spells CASSVAGGPSEQFF. The DNA for the CDR3 is TGTGCCAGCAGCGTAGCGGGGGGGCCCAGTGAGCAGTTCTTC.

V gene TRBV27 combines with J gene TRBJ1-2; no reliable D call. The CDR3 has 13 amino acids. Germline CDR1 reads MNHEY; CDR2 reads SMNVEV (reference sequence). Trimming removed 5 bases from V and 4 bases from J, with 11 bases in between. The CDR3 region is CASSPVGVYGYTF. The CDR3 DNA reads as TGTGCCAGCAGTCCCGTAGGTGTCTATGGCTACACCTTC.

The CDR3 sequence is CAISDTSGPRGDTQYF. The CDR3 coding sequence is TGTGCCATCAGTGATACTAGCGGGCCCCGCGGGGATACGCAGTATTTT. V gene TRBV10-3 combines with J gene TRBJ2-3; 9 bases map to TRBD2. The CDR3 is 16 amino acids. CDR1 ENHRY and CDR2 SYGVKD come from the germline V gene. With V trimmed by 3 bases and J by 6 bases, 10 bases remained unmatched.

This clonotype was recorded a few times. The chain recombines TRBV12-3 or TRBV12-4 with TRBJ2-1; the D gene is possibly TRBD1 (5 bases). The V end was cut by 7 bases, the J end by 6 bases, with 13 bases between. This CDR3 has 13 amino acids. CDR3 DNA: TGTGCCAGCACCGAACAGGCTCGCAATGAGCAGTTCTTC. Protein sequence: CASTEQARNEQFF.

This chain uses TRBV20-1 with TRBJ2-3; 9 positions match TRBD1. Germline trimming cut 8 bases from V and 1 base from J; bases unmatched to any gene: 4. Germline lookup yields CDR1 DFQATT and CDR2 SNEGSKA (reference sequence). CDR3 size: 13 residues. CDR3 DNA sequence: TGCAGTACAGACAGGGGGGGCACAGATACGCAGTATTTT. It yields the protein CSTDRGGTDTQYF.

The chain employs TRBV12-3 or TRBV12-4 and TRBJ2-7, with 8 bases identical to TRBD2. The CDR3 spans 15 residues. V trimming: 6 bases; J trimming: 3 bases; junction bases outside the gene matches: 10. CDR3 region: CASRVGLAVRYEQYF. For the CDR3, the DNA is TGTGCCAGCAGGGTAGGACTAGCCGTACGCTACGAGCAGTACTTC.

V is TRBV2 and J is TRBJ2-5; TRBD2 might be the D (5 bases). V was cut by 6 bases and J by 5 bases, with 13 bases left in between. Germline loops: CDR1 SNHLY, CDR2 FYNNEI. The CDR3 totals 13 residues. The chain's CDR3 is CASSVPGKETQYF. CDR3 sequence (DNA): TGTGCCAGCAGCGTTCCGGGGAAGGAGACCCAGTACTTC.

This clonotype has just a few counts. V and J are TRBV15 and TRBJ1-2; perhaps TRBD1 as D (6 bases). The V end lost 7 bases, the J end lost 4 bases, and 19 bases lay between the germline ends. Germline CDR1 is LNHNV and CDR2 is YYDKDF (reference sequence). The CDR3 has 15 amino acids. The CDR3 sequence is CATTIREGVGYGYTF. CDR3 DNA sequence: TGTGCCACCACCATCCGTGAGGGGGTTGGCTATGGCTACACCTTC.

The V call is TRBV20-1, the J call TRBJ2-1; 9 nucleotides line up with TRBD1. CDR3 length: 15 residues. Germline V lookup: CDR1 DFQATT, CDR2 SNEGSKA (reference sequence). The V gene end was trimmed by 6 bases and the J gene end by 3 bases; junction bases not matched to a gene: 9. For the CDR3, the DNA is TGCAGTGCCCACCTTGGGACAGGGCGCTACAATGAGCAGTTCTTC. Its translation is CSAHLGTGRYNEQFF.

This clonotype has a handful of counts. V is TRBV5-1 and J is TRBJ2-3; no clear D gene. Germline CDR1 SGHRS, CDR2 YFSETQ. The CDR3 consists of 15 residues. V was trimmed by 0 bases and J by 2 bases, leaving 10 bases between them. The DNA for the CDR3 is TGCGCCAGCAGCTTGGAAGGGATCAACACAGATACGCAGTATTTT. As protein: CASSLEGINTDTQYF.

This clonotype was observed once. This rearrangement joins TRBV24-1 to TRBJ2-1, with D maybe TRBD2 (5 bases). Germline values: CDR1 KGHDR, CDR2 SFDVKD. This CDR3 has 12 amino acids. V was trimmed by 4 bases and J by 11 bases, leaving 11 bases between them. The CDR3 bases are TGTGCCACCAGTGACCTAAGCGGAAAGCAGTTCTTC. Its protein is CATSDLSGKQFF.

The DNA for the CDR3 is TGTGCCAGCAGTTACCCAGGGAACTATGGCTACACCTTC. This translates into CASSYPGNYGYTF. The rearrangement joins TRBV6-6 to TRBJ1-2; weak D call: TRBD1 (5 bases). Germline CDR1 is MNHNY and CDR2 is SVGAGI (reference sequence). The CDR3 totals 13 residues. The V end lost 2 bases, the J end lost 2 bases, and 6 bases lay between the germline ends.

Only a few counts were recorded for this clonotype. The genes are TRBV14 and TRBJ1-2; D unclear. V lost 5 bases and J 4 bases, leaving 14 bases between the germline ends. This CDR3 is 14 amino acids long. Looked up from germline, CDR1 is SGHDN and CDR2 is FVKESK. CDR3 bases: TGTGCCAGCAGCTACGGGCGGCAGTCCTATGGCTACACCTTC. It yields the protein CASSYGRQSYGYTF.

The sample holds a few counts of this clonotype. The V gene is TRBV4-1, the J gene TRBJ1-2; D is possibly TRBD1 (6 bases). The V gene lost 2 bases and the J gene lost 5 bases, with 18 bases spanning the gap. Germline V gene data show CDR1 as MGHRA and CDR2 as YSYEKL. The CDR3 has 16 residues. The CDR3 region is CASSQLTSTGHYGYTF. The CDR3 bases are TGCGCCAGCAGCCAACTCACCTCCACAGGGCATTATGGCTACACCTTC.

The V gene is TRBV29-1, the J gene TRBJ1-1; maybe TRBD1 (6 bases). The germline gives CDR1 SQVTM, CDR2 ANQGSEA. V lost 4 bases and J 5 bases, leaving 17 bases between the germline ends. This CDR3 spans 14 amino acids. The CDR3 loop is CSVAVRGAQTEAFF. CDR3 coding DNA: TGCAGCGTTGCAGTGCGGGGGGCGCAAACTGAAGCTTTCTTT.

The gene calls are TRBV5-5 and TRBJ2-3; D unresolved. V dropped 4 bases and J dropped 4 bases, with 10 bases sitting between them. CDR1 and CDR2 from the germline V gene are SGHKS and YYEKEE (reference sequence). The CDR3 has 13 residues. The CDR3 spells CASSAIRADTQYF. The CDR3 DNA is TGTGCCAGCAGCGCTATTAGAGCAGATACGCAGTATTTT.

The chain is built from TRBV5-1 and TRBJ2-7; tentative D call: TRBD1 (6 bases). V lost 4 bases and J 2 bases, leaving 13 bases between the germline ends. The CDR3 is made up of 14 amino acids. Germline V gene sequence: CDR1 SGHRS, CDR2 YFSETQ. This chain's CDR3 is CASSPSRGPYEQYF. The CDR3 DNA sequence: TGCGCCAGCAGCCCGTCCAGGGGCCCCTACGAGCAGTACTTC.

The rearrangement joins TRBV3-1 to TRBJ1-1; D gene ambiguous. Trimming cost V 1 base and J 3 bases, with 9 bases left between them. Germline-derived CDR1 and CDR2 are LGHDT and YNNKEL (reference sequence). This CDR3 is 14 amino acids long. The CDR3: CASSQGNLYTEAFF. The CDR3 DNA reads TGTGCCAGCAGCCAAGGAAATTTATACACTGAAGCTTTCTTT.

The chain couples TRBV4-3 to TRBJ2-1, with a possible D match to TRBD2 (6 bases). V was shortened by 0 bases and J by 9 bases, with 15 bases between the two germline ends. CDR1 and CDR2 (germline): LGHNA, YSLEER. The CDR3 loop spans 15 amino acids. The chain's CDR3 is CASSQDRGGLVEQFF. CDR3 in DNA: TGCGCCAGCAGCCAAGACAGAGGAGGGTTGGTTGAGCAGTTCTTC.

The chain couples TRBV10-3 to TRBJ2-1, with TRBD2 matching over 13 bases. CDR1 and CDR2 (germline): ENHRY, SYGVKD. The CDR3 totals 14 residues. The junction had 6 bases not matched to a gene; V was cut back by 7 bases and J by 9 bases. The CDR3 loop is CAITGLAGAGEQFF. The DNA for the CDR3 is TGTGCCATCACCGGACTAGCGGGAGCGGGTGAGCAGTTCTTC.

This clonotype was recorded a few times. V gene TRBV18 combines with J gene TRBJ2-7; D unclear. CDR1 is KGHSH, CDR2 LQKENI, per germline. This CDR3 is 13 amino acids long. Trimming removed 0 bases at V and 5 bases at J, with 8 bases between. This CDR3 is CASSPPVSDEQYF. CDR3 coding DNA: TGTGCCAGCTCACCACCGGTCAGTGACGAGCAGTACTTC.